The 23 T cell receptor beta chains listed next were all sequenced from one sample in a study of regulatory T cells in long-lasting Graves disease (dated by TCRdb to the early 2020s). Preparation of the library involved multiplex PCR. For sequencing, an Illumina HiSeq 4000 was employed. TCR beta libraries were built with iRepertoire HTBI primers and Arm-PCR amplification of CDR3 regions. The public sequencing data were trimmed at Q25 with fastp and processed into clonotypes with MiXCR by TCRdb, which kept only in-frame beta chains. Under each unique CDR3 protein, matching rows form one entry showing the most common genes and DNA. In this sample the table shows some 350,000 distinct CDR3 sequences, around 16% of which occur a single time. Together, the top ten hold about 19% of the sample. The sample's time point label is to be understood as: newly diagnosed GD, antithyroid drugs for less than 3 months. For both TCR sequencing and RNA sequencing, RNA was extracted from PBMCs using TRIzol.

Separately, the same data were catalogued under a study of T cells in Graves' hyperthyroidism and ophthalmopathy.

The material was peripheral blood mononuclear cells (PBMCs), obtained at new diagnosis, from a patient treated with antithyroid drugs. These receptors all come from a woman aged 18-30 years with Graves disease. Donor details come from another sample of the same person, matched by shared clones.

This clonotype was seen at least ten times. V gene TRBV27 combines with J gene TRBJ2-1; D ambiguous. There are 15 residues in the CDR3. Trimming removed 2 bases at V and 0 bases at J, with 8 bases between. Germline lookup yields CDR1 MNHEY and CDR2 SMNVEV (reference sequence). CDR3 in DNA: TGTGCCAGCAGTTTAAGGTCCCCCTCCTACAATGAGCAGTTCTTC. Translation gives CASSLRSPSYNEQFF.

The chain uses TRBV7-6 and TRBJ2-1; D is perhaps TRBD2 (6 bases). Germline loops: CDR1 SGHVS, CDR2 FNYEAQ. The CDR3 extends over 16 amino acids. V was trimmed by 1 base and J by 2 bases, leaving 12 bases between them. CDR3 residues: CASSLVRAGTYNEQFF. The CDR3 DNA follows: TGTGCCAGCAGCTTAGTTAGAGCGGGTACCTACAATGAGCAGTTCTTC.

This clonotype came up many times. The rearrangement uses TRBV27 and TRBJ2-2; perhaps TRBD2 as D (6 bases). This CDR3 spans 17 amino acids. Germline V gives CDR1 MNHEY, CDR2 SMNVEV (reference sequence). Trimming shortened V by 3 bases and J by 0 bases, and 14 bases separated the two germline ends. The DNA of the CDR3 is TGTGCCAGCAGTTTTCGAGAGGGAGGCCCGAACACCGGGGAGCTGTTTTTT. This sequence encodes CASSFREGGPNTGELFF.

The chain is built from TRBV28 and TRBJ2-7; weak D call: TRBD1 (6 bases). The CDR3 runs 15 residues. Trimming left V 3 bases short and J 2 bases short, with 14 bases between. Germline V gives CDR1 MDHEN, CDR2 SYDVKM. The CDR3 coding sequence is TGTGCCAGCAGTTTCGGACCCAAGGGGGCCTACGAGCAGTACTTC. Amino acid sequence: CASSFGPKGAYEQYF.

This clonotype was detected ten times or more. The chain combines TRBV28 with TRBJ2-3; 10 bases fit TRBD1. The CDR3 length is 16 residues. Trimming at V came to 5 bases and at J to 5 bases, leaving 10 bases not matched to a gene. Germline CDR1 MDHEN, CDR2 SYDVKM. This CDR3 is CASSGAGTGVKDTQYF. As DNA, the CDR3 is TGTGCCAGCAGTGGGGCCGGGACAGGGGTGAAAGATACGCAGTATTTT.

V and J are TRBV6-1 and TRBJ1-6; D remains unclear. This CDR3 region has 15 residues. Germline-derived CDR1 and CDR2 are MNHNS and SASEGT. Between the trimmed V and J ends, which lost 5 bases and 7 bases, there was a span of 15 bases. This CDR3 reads CASSLPGARNSPLHF. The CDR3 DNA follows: TGTGCCAGCAGTCTGCCGGGCGCGCGGAATTCACCCCTCCACTTT.

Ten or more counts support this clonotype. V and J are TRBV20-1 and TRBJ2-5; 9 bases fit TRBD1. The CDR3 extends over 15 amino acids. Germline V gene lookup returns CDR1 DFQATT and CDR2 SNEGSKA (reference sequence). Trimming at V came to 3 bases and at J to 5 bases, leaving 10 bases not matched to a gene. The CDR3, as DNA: TGCAGTGCTAGGGGGGGACAGGGTCGTTTGGAGACCCAGTACTTC. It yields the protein CSARGGQGRLETQYF.

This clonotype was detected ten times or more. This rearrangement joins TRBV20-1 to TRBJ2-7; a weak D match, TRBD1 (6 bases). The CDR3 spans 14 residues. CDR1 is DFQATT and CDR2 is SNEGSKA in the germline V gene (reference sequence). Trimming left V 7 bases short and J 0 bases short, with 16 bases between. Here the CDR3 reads CSVTEGDHSYEQYF. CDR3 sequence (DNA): TGCAGTGTCACCGAGGGGGACCACTCCTACGAGCAGTACTTC.

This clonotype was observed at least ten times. CDR3 nucleotides: TGTGCCAGCAGCCCGGGACTAGCGCTTTACGAGCAGTACTTC. As protein: CASSPGLALYEQYF. This chain uses TRBV7-2 with TRBJ2-7; TRBD2 aligns across 10 bases. Trimming took 5 bases from V and 4 from J; bases not matched to a gene: 5. Germline values: CDR1 SGHTA, CDR2 FQGNSA. The CDR3 runs 14 residues. Looking up the rest from reference TRBV7-2 and TRBJ2-7 gives the full variable domain: GAGVSQSPSNKVTEKGKDVELRCDPISGHTALYWYRQSLGQGLEFLIYFQGNSAPDKSGLPSDRFSAERTGGSVSTLTIQRTQQEDSAVYLCASSPGLALYEQYFGPGTRLTVT.

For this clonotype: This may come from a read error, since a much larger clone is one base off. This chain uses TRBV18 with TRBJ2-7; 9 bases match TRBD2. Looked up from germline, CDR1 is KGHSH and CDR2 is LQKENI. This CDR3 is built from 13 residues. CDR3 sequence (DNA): TGTGCCACCATGGGACTAGCCTCCTACGAGCAGTGCTTC. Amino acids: CATMGLASYEQCF.

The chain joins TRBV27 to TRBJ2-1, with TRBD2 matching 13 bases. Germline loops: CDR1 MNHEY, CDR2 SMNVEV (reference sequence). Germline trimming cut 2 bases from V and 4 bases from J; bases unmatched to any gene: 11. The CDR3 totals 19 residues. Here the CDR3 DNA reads TGTGCCAGCAGTTTAAGGGGGGGACTAGCGGGGTTGCAATACAATGAGCAGTTCTTC. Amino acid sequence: CASSLRGGLAGLQYNEQFF.

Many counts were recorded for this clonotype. The CDR3 DNA reads as TGTGCCTGGAGAAGAGCCGGGACTAACACCGGGGAGCTGTTTTTT. It yields the protein CAWRRAGTNTGELFF. The V gene is TRBV30, the J gene TRBJ2-2; D might be TRBD2 (6 bases). The CDR3 totals 15 residues. With 3 bases removed from V and 2 bases from J, the gap between germline ends came to 13 bases. Germline CDR1 reads GTSNPN; CDR2 reads SVGIG (reference sequence). Full variable domain (rest looked up from reference TRBV30 and TRBJ2-2): SQTIHQWPATLVQPVGSPLSLECTVEGTSNPNLYWYRQAAGRGLQLLFYSVGIGQISSEVPQNLSASRPQDRQFILSSKKLLLSDSGFYLCAWRRAGTNTGELFFGEGSRLTVL.

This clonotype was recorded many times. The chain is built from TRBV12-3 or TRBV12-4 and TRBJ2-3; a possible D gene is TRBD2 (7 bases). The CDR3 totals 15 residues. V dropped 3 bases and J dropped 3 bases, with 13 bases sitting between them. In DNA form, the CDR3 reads TGTGCCAGCAGTTTCTTTCGGGGGGCGACAGATACGCAGTATTTT. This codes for CASSFFRGATDTQYF.

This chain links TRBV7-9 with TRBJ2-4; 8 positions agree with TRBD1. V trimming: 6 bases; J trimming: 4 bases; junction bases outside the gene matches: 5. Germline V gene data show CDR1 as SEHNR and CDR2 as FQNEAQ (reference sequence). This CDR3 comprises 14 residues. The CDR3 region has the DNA TGTGCCAGCAGATCCGACAGGGGTAAAAACATTCAGTACTTC. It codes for CASRSDRGKNIQYF.

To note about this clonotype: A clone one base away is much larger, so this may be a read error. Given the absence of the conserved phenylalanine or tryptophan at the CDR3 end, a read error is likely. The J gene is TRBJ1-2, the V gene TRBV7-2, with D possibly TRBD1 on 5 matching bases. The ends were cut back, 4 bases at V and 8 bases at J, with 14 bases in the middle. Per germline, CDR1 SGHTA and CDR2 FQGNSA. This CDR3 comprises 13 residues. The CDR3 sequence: CASSSDILGGYTS. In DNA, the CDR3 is TGTGCCAGCAGCTCGGACATCCTCGGGGGCTACACCTCC.

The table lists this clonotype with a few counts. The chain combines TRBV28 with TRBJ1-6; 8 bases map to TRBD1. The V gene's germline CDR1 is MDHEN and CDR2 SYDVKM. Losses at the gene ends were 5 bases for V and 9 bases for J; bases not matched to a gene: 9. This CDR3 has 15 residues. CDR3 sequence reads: CASSHGTGGSSPLHF. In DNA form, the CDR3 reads TGTGCCAGCAGTCACGGGACAGGTGGGAGTTCACCCCTCCACTTT.

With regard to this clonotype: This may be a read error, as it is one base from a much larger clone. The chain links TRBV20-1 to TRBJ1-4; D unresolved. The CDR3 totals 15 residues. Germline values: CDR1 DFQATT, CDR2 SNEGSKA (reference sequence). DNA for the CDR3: TGCAGTGCTAGTCAAAGGGTCCGCCCGAATGAAAATCTGTTTTTT. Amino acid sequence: CSASQRVRPNENLFF.

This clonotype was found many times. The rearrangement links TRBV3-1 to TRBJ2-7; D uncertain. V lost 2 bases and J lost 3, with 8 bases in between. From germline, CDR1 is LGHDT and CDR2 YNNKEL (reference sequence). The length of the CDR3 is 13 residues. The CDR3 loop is CASSQSLVYEQYF. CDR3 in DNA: TGTGCCAGCAGCCAAAGTCTAGTCTACGAGCAGTACTTC.

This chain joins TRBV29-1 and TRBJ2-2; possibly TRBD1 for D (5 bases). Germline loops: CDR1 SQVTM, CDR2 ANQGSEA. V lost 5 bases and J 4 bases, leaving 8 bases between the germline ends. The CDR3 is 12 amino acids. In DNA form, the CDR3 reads TGCAGCGTTCGGACAACCACCGGGGAGCTGTTTTTT. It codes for CSVRTTTGELFF.

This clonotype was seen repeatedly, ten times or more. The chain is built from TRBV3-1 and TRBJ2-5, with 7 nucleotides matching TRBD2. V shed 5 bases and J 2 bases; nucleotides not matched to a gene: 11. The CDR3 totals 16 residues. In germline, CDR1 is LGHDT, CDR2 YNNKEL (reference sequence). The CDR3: CASSGEWGTIQETQYF. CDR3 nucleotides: TGTGCCAGCAGCGGCGAGTGGGGGACTATACAAGAGACCCAGTACTTC.

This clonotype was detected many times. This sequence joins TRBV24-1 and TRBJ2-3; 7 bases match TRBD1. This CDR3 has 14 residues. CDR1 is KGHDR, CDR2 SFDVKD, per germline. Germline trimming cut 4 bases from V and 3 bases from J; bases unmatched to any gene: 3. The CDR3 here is CATSEGGRTDTQYF. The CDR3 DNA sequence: TGTGCCACCAGTGAAGGGGGCCGGACAGATACGCAGTATTTT.

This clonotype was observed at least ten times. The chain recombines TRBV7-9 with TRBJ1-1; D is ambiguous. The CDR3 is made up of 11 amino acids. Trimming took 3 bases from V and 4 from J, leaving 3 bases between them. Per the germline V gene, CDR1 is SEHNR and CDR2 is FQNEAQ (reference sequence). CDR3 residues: CASSLTTEAFF. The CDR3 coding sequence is TGTGCCAGCAGCTTGACCACTGAAGCTTTCTTT.

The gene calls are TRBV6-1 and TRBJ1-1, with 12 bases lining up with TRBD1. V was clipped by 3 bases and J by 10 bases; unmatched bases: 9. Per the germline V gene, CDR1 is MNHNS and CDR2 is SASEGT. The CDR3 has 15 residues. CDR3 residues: CASSEGTGGVSGAFF. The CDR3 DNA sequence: TGTGCCAGCAGTGAGGGGACAGGGGGCGTCTCGGGAGCTTTCTTT.